The following is a TCR beta chain sequence with its context. V lost 6 bases and J lost 4; bases outside the gene matches: 9. CDR3 size: 15 residues. Germline V gene data show CDR1 as SGHRS and CDR2 as YFSETQ. Using immunoSEQ multiplex PCR, the repertoire was profiled, and TCRdb retains in-frame clones only, with some absent. The table shows about 61,000 clones, with 70% to 90% occurring only once. These data come from a study of T cell changes during pregnancy in multiple sclerosis. Sequenced here: peripheral blood, sampled in the first trimester of pregnancy. The sequence came from a female donor in good health, enrolled as a control in a pregnancy study. This chain uses TRBV5-1 with TRBJ2-7, with 11 bases fitting TRBD1. The CDR3 protein is CASKQGQGASYEQYF. The CDR3 bases are TGCGCCAGCAAACAAGGACAGGGGGCGAGTTACGAGCAGTACTTC.